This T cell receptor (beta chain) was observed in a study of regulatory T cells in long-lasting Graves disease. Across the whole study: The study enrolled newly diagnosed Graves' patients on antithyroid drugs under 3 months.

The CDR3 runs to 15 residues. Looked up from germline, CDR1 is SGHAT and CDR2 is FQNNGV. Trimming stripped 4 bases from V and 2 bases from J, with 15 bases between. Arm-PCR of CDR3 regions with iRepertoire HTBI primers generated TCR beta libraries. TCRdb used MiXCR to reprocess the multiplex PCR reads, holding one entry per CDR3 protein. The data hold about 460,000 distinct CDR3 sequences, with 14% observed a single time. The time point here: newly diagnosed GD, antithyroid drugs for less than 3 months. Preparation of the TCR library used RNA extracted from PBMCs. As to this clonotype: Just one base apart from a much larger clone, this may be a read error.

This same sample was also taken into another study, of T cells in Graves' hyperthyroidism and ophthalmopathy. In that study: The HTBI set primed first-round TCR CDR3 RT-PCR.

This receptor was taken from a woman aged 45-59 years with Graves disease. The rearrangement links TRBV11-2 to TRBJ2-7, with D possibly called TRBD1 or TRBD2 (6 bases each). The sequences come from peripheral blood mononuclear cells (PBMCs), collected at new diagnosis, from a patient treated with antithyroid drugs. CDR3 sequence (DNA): TGTGCCAGCAGCTCTCCCATAGGGGGGACCTACGAGCAGTACTTC. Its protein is CASSSPIGGTYEQYF.